This is a list of T cell receptor beta chains from one sample in a study of regulatory T cells. Clones were read by immunoSEQ multiplex PCR, and TCRdb kept only the in-frame ones, dropping some. The sample holds under 45,000 clones, over 75% seen once. Sequencing input: conventional CD4+ T cells sorted from blood. The receptors come from a person under 35 with CD3G deficiency. Each CDR3 is given with its conserved first and last residue. D genes are given only for firm matches. Not all rows give a size; the values are once, few, many and, for expanded clones, a class.

V gene,D gene,clone size,J gene,CDR3 protein,CDR3 DNA
TRBV12-5,.,.,TRBJ1-1,CASGLGANTEAFF,TGTGCTAGTGGTTTAGGGGCTAACACTGAAGCTTTCTTT
TRBV28,.,.,TRBJ2-1,CASTPHGRTYNEQFF,TGTGCCAGCACGCCCCACGGGCGCACTTACAATGAGCAGTTCTTC
TRBV5-1,TRBD1,few,TRBJ2-3,CASSSGQGTDTQYF,TGCGCCAGCAGCTCGGGACAGGGGACAGATACGCAGTATTTT
TRBV7-9,.,medium-sized,TRBJ1-5,CASSLDEQPQHF,TGTGCCAGCAGCTTAGACGAGCAGCCCCAGCATTTT
TRBV28,.,.,TRBJ2-7,CASSASGNPYEQYF,TGTGCCAGCAGTGCCTCGGGGAACCCCTACGAGCAGTACTTC
TRBV6-5,TRBD1,.,TRBJ2-7,CASRSGQGGEQYF,TGTGCCAGCAGATCGGGACAGGGGGGCGAGCAGTACTTC
TRBV6-1,.,.,TRBJ2-7,CASSEFGLKGYEQYF,TGTGCCAGCAGTGAATTTGGCCTTAAGGGCTACGAGCAGTACTTC
TRBV7-2,TRBD2,.,TRBJ2-3,CASSPHTGTTTQYF,TGTGCCAGCAGCCCCCACACCGGGACTACTACGCAGTATTTT
TRBV6-1,.,.,TRBJ2-1,CASSDQGYNEQFF,TGTGCCAGCAGTGACCAGGGCTACAATGAGCAGTTCTTC
TRBV28,TRBD1,.,TRBJ1-5,CASSFRQGLAQPQHF,TGTGCCAGCAGTTTTCGACAGGGGTTGGCTCAGCCCCAGCATTTT
TRBV6-1,TRBD1,.,TRBJ2-7,CASRDRPRNSYEQYF,TGTGCCAGCAGGGACAGGCCTCGTAACTCCTACGAGCAGTACTTC
TRBV4-1,.,.,TRBJ2-7,CASSQEETEVHEQYF,TGCGCCAGCAGCCAAGAAGAAACCGAGGTCCACGAGCAGTACTTC
TRBV6-1,.,few,TRBJ2-6,CASSEQGSGANVLTF,TGTGCCAGCAGTGAACAGGGAAGTGGGGCCAACGTCCTGACTTTC
TRBV6-6,.,.,TRBJ2-7,CASSYSPTGPEQYF,TGTGCCAGCAGTTACTCGCCTACAGGGCCCGAGCAGTACTTC
TRBV7-9,TRBD1,.,TRBJ2-3,CASSFPTGGTDTQYF,TGTGCCAGCAGCTTCCCGACAGGGGGGACAGATACGCAGTATTTT
TRBV6-1,.,.,TRBJ2-7,CASSGVSSYEQYF,TGTGCCAGCAGTGGGGTGAGCTCCTACGAGCAGTACTTC
TRBV6-1,TRBD1,.,TRBJ2-7,CASSGQGYYEQYF,TGTGCCAGCTCAGGACAGGGATACTACGAGCAGTACTTC
TRBV6-1,.,.,TRBJ2-5,CASATSPDGTQYF,TGTGCCAGCGCGACCAGCCCCGACGGGACCCAGTACTTC
TRBV5-1,.,.,TRBJ1-3,CASSLDGTGNTIYF,TGCGCCAGCAGCTTGGATGGGACTGGAAACACCATATATTTT
TRBV28,TRBD1,.,TRBJ2-1,CATTTGGPPLGEQFF,TGTGCCACGACCACAGGGGGGCCCCCGTTGGGTGAGCAGTTCTTC
TRBV7-9,.,.,TRBJ2-7,CASSLGRDYEQYF,TGTGCCAGCAGCTTAGGACGGGACTACGAGCAGTACTTC
TRBV5-1,.,.,TRBJ2-7,CASSLQPSSYEQYF,TGCGCCAGCAGCTTACAACCGTCCTCCTACGAGCAGTACTTC
TRBV6-5,TRBD2,few,TRBJ2-1,CASSPRGAGGNEQFF,TGTGCCAGCAGTCCGCGGGGGGCAGGAGGCAATGAGCAGTTCTTC
TRBV7-9,.,.,TRBJ1-4,CASSLGSTNEKLFF,TGTGCCAGCAGCTTAGGCTCAACTAATGAAAAACTGTTTTTT
TRBV18,.,.,TRBJ2-7,CASSQGRNEQYF,TGTGCCAGCTCACAGGGGAGGAACGAGCAGTACTTC
TRBV18,.,.,TRBJ2-1,CASSPSRAARDEQFF,TGTGCCAGCTCACCAAGTCGGGCAGCCCGCGATGAGCAGTTCTTC
TRBV28,.,.,TRBJ1-1,CASSLVHRGTEAFF,TGTGCCAGCAGTTTAGTTCACCGGGGCACTGAAGCTTTCTTT
TRBV5-1,TRBD2,.,TRBJ2-7,CASSWRGGQNEQYF,TGCGCCAGCTCCTGGCGGGGGGGCCAGAACGAGCAGTACTTC
TRBV11-2,.,.,TRBJ2-7,CASSPRHLLGEQYF,TGTGCCAGCAGCCCCCGGCATCTTTTGGGCGAGCAGTACTTC
TRBV19,.,.,TRBJ1-2,CASSSRPGGVYGYTF,TGTGCCAGTAGTTCCCGGCCCGGCGGGGTCTATGGCTACACCTTC
TRBV6-1,.,once,TRBJ2-7,CASSEALIHEQYF,TGTGCCAGCAGTGAAGCGTTGATCCACGAGCAGTACTTC
TRBV19,.,.,TRBJ2-2,CASSSSPGNTGELFF,TGTGCCAGTAGTAGTTCCCCGGGGAACACCGGGGAGCTGTTTTTT
TRBV6-1,TRBD1,.,TRBJ2-7,CASSAPSGQGHEQYF,TGTGCCAGCAGTGCACCCTCGGGACAGGGCCACGAGCAGTACTTC
TRBV28,.,.,TRBJ2-7,CASSLNSDEQYF,TGTGCCAGCAGTTTAAATAGTGACGAGCAGTACTTC
TRBV7-8,TRBD2,.,TRBJ2-3,CASSLGLPGSTDTQYF,TGTGCCAGCAGCTTGGGACTACCCGGGAGCACAGATACGCAGTATTTT
TRBV6-1,TRBD2,.,TRBJ2-7,CASNSGSSYEQYF,TGTGCCAGCAATAGCGGGTCCTCCTACGAGCAGTACTTC
TRBV18,.,.,TRBJ2-3,CASSPQRGLSTDTQYF,TGTGCCAGCTCACCACAGAGGGGTCTAAGCACAGATACGCAGTATTTT
TRBV11-2,.,.,TRBJ2-3,CASSLETFGGGRTDTQYF,TGTGCCAGCAGCTTAGAAACGTTCGGAGGGGGTCGCACAGATACGCAGTATTTT
TRBV5-1,TRBD1,.,TRBJ2-7,CASSLGDRGYEQYF,TGCGCCAGCAGCTTGGGGGACAGGGGCTACGAGCAGTACTTC
TRBV19,TRBD1,.,TRBJ2-7,CASSINYRGGSEQYF,TGTGCCAGTAGTATAAACTACAGGGGCGGATCCGAGCAGTACTTC
TRBV5-1,.,few,TRBJ1-1,CASSLVGGHTEAFF,TGCGCCAGCAGCTTGGTTGGGGGACACACTGAAGCTTTCTTT
TRBV7-9,TRBD1,.,TRBJ1-1,CASSWTGDAEAFF,TGTGCCAGCAGCTGGACAGGGGACGCTGAAGCTTTCTTT
TRBV5-1,TRBD1,once,TRBJ1-2,CASSPVTGTDGYTF,TGCGCCAGCAGCCCTGTGACAGGGACCGATGGCTACACCTTC
TRBV28,.,.,TRBJ2-7,CASSASGNPYEQYF,TGTGCCAGCAGTGCCTCGGGGAACCCCTACGAGCAGTACTTC
TRBV28,.,.,TRBJ2-2,CASSLASRRTGELFF,TGTGCCAGCAGTTTAGCGTCCCGGAGGACCGGGGAGCTGTTTTTT
TRBV27,.,.,TRBJ1-1,CASSLLKPAGRGTEAFF,TGTGCCAGCAGCCTATTAAAGCCAGCAGGTCGTGGGACTGAAGCTTTCTTT
TRBV11-2,TRBD2,.,TRBJ2-7,CASSFVTSGYEQYF,TGTGCCAGCAGCTTCGTGACTAGCGGTTACGAGCAGTACTTC
TRBV28,.,.,TRBJ1-2,CASSLPGVSERGYTF,TGTGCCAGCAGTTTACCAGGGGTCAGTGAACGAGGCTACACCTTC
TRBV28,.,few,TRBJ1-2,CASSLWGPGGYTF,TGTGCCAGCAGTTTATGGGGGCCAGGAGGCTACACCTTC
TRBV5-1,.,.,TRBJ1-1,CASSLGEATEAFF,TGCGCCAGCAGCTTGGGCGAGGCCACTGAAGCTTTCTTT